A selection of T cell receptor beta chains follows, all from one sample in a study of human T cells and chemical hapten exposure. TCRdb re-analysed the RACE reads in MiXCR, keeping a single row per CDR3 protein. The data hold around 200,000 distinct CDR3 sequences, with about 25% observed a single time. This sample comprised whole blood, obtained in connection with sensitization to the hapten diphenylcyclopropenone (DPC). These receptor sequences come from a woman in her forties with alopecia areata. Some clones in this sample may be carry-over from other donors' samples. Each CDR3 is given with its conserved first and last residue. A D gene is named only where the DNA matches it firmly. A row's size may be missing; if present it is once, few, many or a size class.

d_gene: TRBD2
j_gene: TRBJ2-7
v_gene: TRBV4-3
abundance: many
CDR3nt: TGCGCCAGCAGCACCGGGACTAGCGGCTACGAGCAGTACTTC
CDR3aa: CASSTGTSGYEQYF

d_gene: NA
j_gene: TRBJ2-3
v_gene: TRBV7-2
abundance: NA
CDR3nt: TGTGCCAGCAGGGGAGCTGCAGATACGCAGTATTTT
CDR3aa: CASRGAADTQYF

d_gene: NA
j_gene: TRBJ2-5
v_gene: TRBV29-1
abundance: NA
CDR3nt: TGCAGCGTTGAAGGTCAGGTGGAGCGGAAGGCCCAGTACTTC
CDR3aa: CSVEGQVERKAQYF

d_gene: NA
j_gene: TRBJ2-4
v_gene: TRBV6-5
abundance: many
CDR3nt: TGTGCCAGCAGTCTCAGCCCCGAGGGAGACATTCAGTACTTC
CDR3aa: CASSLSPEGDIQYF

d_gene: NA
j_gene: TRBJ2-1
v_gene: TRBV7-9
abundance: few
CDR3nt: TGTGCCAGCAGCTTAGCAGGGTCGGGATTCGATGAGCAGTTCTTC
CDR3aa: CASSLAGSGFDEQFF

d_gene: NA
j_gene: TRBJ1-2
v_gene: TRBV5-5
abundance: few
CDR3nt: TGTGCCAGCAGCTTGGGGACAACGGAGAACTATGGCTACACCTTC
CDR3aa: CASSLGTTENYGYTF

d_gene: NA
j_gene: TRBJ2-6
v_gene: TRBV4-2
abundance: few
CDR3nt: TGTGCCAGCAGCCAAGATAGTTCCGGTCCCAACGTCCTGACTTTC
CDR3aa: CASSQDSSGPNVLTF

d_gene: TRBD2
j_gene: TRBJ2-2
v_gene: TRBV20-1
abundance: few
CDR3nt: TGCAGTGCTAGAGCCCCTAATGGGGCGGGAGAGGAGGCCGGGGAGCTGTTTTTT
CDR3aa: CSARAPNGAGEEAGELFF

d_gene: NA
j_gene: TRBJ1-2
v_gene: TRBV12-3/TRBV12-4
abundance: NA
CDR3nt: TGTGCGGGGGCAGGAGGCGACTATGGCTACACCTTC
CDR3aa: CAGAGGDYGYTF

d_gene: NA
j_gene: TRBJ2-7
v_gene: TRBV2
abundance: NA
CDR3nt: TGTGCCAGCAGTGAAGCGCCCAGGGGCTACGAGCAGTACTTC
CDR3aa: CASSEAPRGYEQYF

d_gene: NA
j_gene: TRBJ1-5
v_gene: TRBV12-3/TRBV12-4
abundance: NA
CDR3nt: TGTGCCAGCAGTTTTGGGTCCAGAAGCAATCAGCCCCAGCATTTT
CDR3aa: CASSFGSRSNQPQHF

d_gene: NA
j_gene: TRBJ2-3
v_gene: TRBV7-2
abundance: NA
CDR3nt: TGTGCCAGCAGCTCCCAAGGATACACAGATACGCAGTATTTT
CDR3aa: CASSSQGYTDTQYF

d_gene: NA
j_gene: TRBJ2-7
v_gene: TRBV28
abundance: few
CDR3nt: TGTGCCAGCAGTCTACCCGGGGGCCGCGAGCAGTACTTC
CDR3aa: CASSLPGGREQYF

d_gene: NA
j_gene: TRBJ1-2
v_gene: TRBV29-1
abundance: few
CDR3nt: TGCAGCGTTGAGAGGCAGTATAACTATGGCTACACCTTC
CDR3aa: CSVERQYNYGYTF

d_gene: NA
j_gene: TRBJ2-3
v_gene: TRBV29-1
abundance: NA
CDR3nt: TGCAGCGCTGAGGAGGCCAAGCCTAGGGCCCCAGATACGCAGTATTTT
CDR3aa: CSAEEAKPRAPDTQYF

d_gene: NA
j_gene: TRBJ2-7
v_gene: TRBV7-2
abundance: NA
CDR3nt: TGTGCCAGCAGCTTAGGGGCAGGGCGCGAGAACGAGCAGTACTTC
CDR3aa: CASSLGAGRENEQYF

d_gene: TRBD1
j_gene: TRBJ1-1
v_gene: TRBV10-2
abundance: NA
CDR3nt: TGCGCCAGCAGTGTACAGGGGTTGAACACTGAAGCTTTCTTT
CDR3aa: CASSVQGLNTEAFF

d_gene: TRBD2
j_gene: TRBJ2-7
v_gene: TRBV5-1
abundance: NA
CDR3nt: TGCGCCAGCAGCAAGGATGGACTAGCGGCCGAGGAGCAGTACTTC
CDR3aa: CASSKDGLAAEEQYF

d_gene: NA
j_gene: TRBJ1-2
v_gene: TRBV13
abundance: few
CDR3nt: TGTGCCAGCAGCTTACGGGGCAGCAATAACTATGGCTACACCTTC
CDR3aa: CASSLRGSNNYGYTF

d_gene: NA
j_gene: TRBJ1-1
v_gene: TRBV6-2/TRBV6-3
abundance: NA
CDR3nt: TGTGCCAGCAGCGAAATCGACCAGGTCTTTGAAGCTTTCTTT
CDR3aa: CASSEIDQVFEAFF

d_gene: TRBD2
j_gene: TRBJ2-7
v_gene: TRBV7-2
abundance: NA
CDR3nt: TGTGCCAGTGCTAAGGAGCGGGGGCCCTCCTACGAGCAGTACTTC
CDR3aa: CASAKERGPSYEQYF

d_gene: NA
j_gene: TRBJ2-2
v_gene: TRBV4-3
abundance: many
CDR3nt: TGCGCCAGCAGCCAAGACGGCATTGGGTTTTACACCGGGGAGCTGTTTTTT
CDR3aa: CASSQDGIGFYTGELFF

d_gene: NA
j_gene: TRBJ2-3
v_gene: TRBV27
abundance: few
CDR3nt: TGTGCCAGCAGTCCCGAAGAAGTACTGAGGGGCCCAGATACGCAGTATTTT
CDR3aa: CASSPEEVLRGPDTQYF

d_gene: TRBD1
j_gene: TRBJ2-1
v_gene: TRBV29-1
abundance: many
CDR3nt: TGCAGCGTTCGGGACAGGGGATTCGACAATGAGCAGTTCTTC
CDR3aa: CSVRDRGFDNEQFF

d_gene: NA
j_gene: TRBJ2-7
v_gene: TRBV7-9
abundance: NA
CDR3nt: TGTGCCAGCAGCCAGGTAGCCGAGCAGTACTTC
CDR3aa: CASSQVAEQYF

d_gene: NA
j_gene: TRBJ1-1
v_gene: TRBV7-9
abundance: few
CDR3nt: TGTGCCAGCAGCTTAAAGGGTGGGTACACTGAAGCTTTCTTT
CDR3aa: CASSLKGGYTEAFF

d_gene: NA
j_gene: TRBJ2-3
v_gene: TRBV28
abundance: many
CDR3nt: TGTGCCAGCAGTCCCTACACCTCTAGCACGACAGATACGCAGTATTTT
CDR3aa: CASSPYTSSTTDTQYF

d_gene: TRBD1
j_gene: TRBJ1-1
v_gene: TRBV10-3
abundance: few
CDR3nt: TGTGCCATCAGTACCGGGACAGGGATGAGGTACACTGAAGCTTTCTTT
CDR3aa: CAISTGTGMRYTEAFF

d_gene: NA
j_gene: TRBJ2-7
v_gene: TRBV29-1
abundance: few
CDR3nt: TGCAGCGTTGAAGATCGGCAATCCCCCTACGAGCAGTACTTC
CDR3aa: CSVEDRQSPYEQYF

d_gene: NA
j_gene: TRBJ2-5
v_gene: TRBV27
abundance: NA
CDR3nt: TGTGCCAGCAGTTTAACCGGTTCGGGGACCCAGTACTTC
CDR3aa: CASSLTGSGTQYF

d_gene: NA
j_gene: TRBJ2-5
v_gene: TRBV4-1
abundance: NA
CDR3nt: TGCGCCAGCAGCCAATGGGTGACGAACCCGGGGGCAAACCAAGAGACCCAGTACTTC
CDR3aa: CASSQWVTNPGANQETQYF

d_gene: TRBD1
j_gene: TRBJ1-2
v_gene: TRBV6-2/TRBV6-3
abundance: few
CDR3nt: TGTGCCAGCAGTTACTTGGGACAGGCCTATGGCTACACCTTC
CDR3aa: CASSYLGQAYGYTF

d_gene: TRBD2
j_gene: TRBJ2-7
v_gene: TRBV28
abundance: few
CDR3nt: TGTGCCAGCCGGGAGGAACCCTACGAGCAGTACTTC
CDR3aa: CASREEPYEQYF

d_gene: NA
j_gene: TRBJ2-7
v_gene: TRBV27
abundance: many
CDR3nt: TGTGCCAGCAGTTTAGTTGGGGGCGCAACCGAGCAGTACTTC
CDR3aa: CASSLVGGATEQYF

d_gene: TRBD1
j_gene: TRBJ1-5
v_gene: TRBV6-5
abundance: NA
CDR3nt: TGTGCCAGCGGGAAGGGACAGTATAGCAATCAGCCCCAGCATTTT
CDR3aa: CASGKGQYSNQPQHF

d_gene: NA
j_gene: TRBJ1-1
v_gene: TRBV5-5
abundance: NA
CDR3nt: TGTGCCAGCAGCTTGCTGACGGTGGCCACTGAAGCTTTCTTT
CDR3aa: CASSLLTVATEAFF

d_gene: TRBD2
j_gene: TRBJ2-7
v_gene: TRBV6-5
abundance: NA
CDR3nt: TGTGCCAGCAGTTACTCGCGAATCACTAGCGGGGCCTACGAGCAGTACTTC
CDR3aa: CASSYSRITSGAYEQYF

d_gene: NA
j_gene: TRBJ1-5
v_gene: TRBV4-1
abundance: NA
CDR3nt: TGCGCCAGCAGCCATTCTGACAGTTCCGGAGGGGATCAGCCCCAGCATTTT
CDR3aa: CASSHSDSSGGDQPQHF

d_gene: NA
j_gene: TRBJ2-1
v_gene: TRBV5-6
abundance: few
CDR3nt: TGTGCCAGCAGCCTGACCAGTTATGCCAGCTCCTACAATGAGCAGTTCTTC
CDR3aa: CASSLTSYASSYNEQFF

d_gene: NA
j_gene: TRBJ2-2
v_gene: TRBV30
abundance: NA
CDR3nt: TGTGCCTGGAGTGGGGGACCCGGGGAGCTGTTTTTT
CDR3aa: CAWSGGPGELFF

d_gene: TRBD2
j_gene: TRBJ2-1
v_gene: TRBV5-1
abundance: many
CDR3nt: TGCGCCAGCAGCATACCTAGACTAGCGGGTAATGAGCAGTTCTTC
CDR3aa: CASSIPRLAGNEQFF

d_gene: NA
j_gene: TRBJ2-5
v_gene: TRBV5-1
abundance: few
CDR3nt: TGCGCCAGCAGCTGGGGGGGACAGGTCGGAGGAGAGACCCAGTACTTC
CDR3aa: CASSWGGQVGGETQYF

d_gene: NA
j_gene: TRBJ1-1
v_gene: TRBV12-3/TRBV12-4
abundance: few
CDR3nt: TGTGCCAGCAGTCCTCCAGGGGTAATGAACACTGAAGCTTTCTTT
CDR3aa: CASSPPGVMNTEAFF

d_gene: NA
j_gene: TRBJ2-1
v_gene: TRBV4-2
abundance: many
CDR3nt: TGTGCCAGCAGCCAACCTGACAGATACTCCTACAATGAGCAGTTCTTC
CDR3aa: CASSQPDRYSYNEQFF

d_gene: NA
j_gene: TRBJ1-5
v_gene: TRBV7-2
abundance: NA
CDR3nt: TGTGCCAGCAGCTTAGAGCGGGGGGTTCATCAGCCCCAGCATTTT
CDR3aa: CASSLERGVHQPQHF

d_gene: TRBD2
j_gene: TRBJ2-3
v_gene: TRBV20-1
abundance: NA
CDR3nt: TGCAGTGCTATTTTAGCGGGAAGGACAGATACGCAGTATTTT
CDR3aa: CSAILAGRTDTQYF

d_gene: NA
j_gene: TRBJ1-5
v_gene: TRBV6-2/TRBV6-3
abundance: once
CDR3nt: TGTGCCAGCAGTTCCGCCTCCTCTCCGGGAGACCGCAATCAGCCCCAGCATTTT
CDR3aa: CASSSASSPGDRNQPQHF

d_gene: TRBD2
j_gene: TRBJ2-3
v_gene: TRBV20-1
abundance: few
CDR3nt: TGCAGTGCCGGAACCCCGGGGGGGCGCACAGATACGCAGTATTTT
CDR3aa: CSAGTPGGRTDTQYF

d_gene: NA
j_gene: TRBJ2-3
v_gene: TRBV21-1
abundance: few
CDR3nt: TGTGCCAGCAGCGGGAGCGGGTACCTCACAGATACGCAGTATTTT
CDR3aa: CASSGSGYLTDTQYF

d_gene: NA
j_gene: TRBJ2-1
v_gene: TRBV27
abundance: NA
CDR3nt: TGTGCCAGCAGTTTAAAGAGCTCCTACAATGAGCAGTTCTTC
CDR3aa: CASSLKSSYNEQFF

d_gene: TRBD1
j_gene: TRBJ2-1
v_gene: TRBV7-2
abundance: NA
CDR3nt: TGTGCCAGCAGCTCGGGACAGGGTTCCAATGAGCAGTTCTTC
CDR3aa: CASSSGQGSNEQFF

d_gene: NA
j_gene: TRBJ2-7
v_gene: TRBV6-2/TRBV6-3
abundance: few
CDR3nt: TGTGCCAGCAGCTTGGACTCCCTCAATGTCGGGCAGTACTTC
CDR3aa: CASSLDSLNVGQYF

d_gene: TRBD1
j_gene: TRBJ1-2
v_gene: TRBV3-1
abundance: NA
CDR3nt: TGTGCCAGCAGCATCCTACCGGGACAGGGGGAGTATGGCTACACCTTC
CDR3aa: CASSILPGQGEYGYTF

d_gene: TRBD2
j_gene: TRBJ2-7
v_gene: TRBV20-1
abundance: many
CDR3nt: TGCAGTGCTGGGGGGGGAGGGTCCTACGAGCAGTACTTC
CDR3aa: CSAGGGGSYEQYF

d_gene: NA
j_gene: TRBJ1-1
v_gene: TRBV6-2/TRBV6-3
abundance: many
CDR3nt: TGTGCCAGCGGATTACCTTCCTACACTGAAGCTTTCTTT
CDR3aa: CASGLPSYTEAFF

d_gene: TRBD2
j_gene: TRBJ2-1
v_gene: TRBV6-2/TRBV6-3
abundance: NA
CDR3nt: TGTGCCAGCAGTACCCCCGGACTAGCGGGGGGGAATTTCTACAATGAGCAGTTCTTC
CDR3aa: CASSTPGLAGGNFYNEQFF

d_gene: NA
j_gene: TRBJ2-2
v_gene: TRBV20-1
abundance: NA
CDR3nt: TGCAGTGCTAGTAGGGGGAGAGTGGTCACCGGGGAGCTGTTTTTT
CDR3aa: CSASRGRVVTGELFF

d_gene: TRBD2
j_gene: TRBJ2-7
v_gene: TRBV20-1
abundance: NA
CDR3nt: TGCAGTGCCACTCCGGGACTAGCGACCTACGAGCAGTACTTC
CDR3aa: CSATPGLATYEQYF

d_gene: TRBD2
j_gene: TRBJ2-7
v_gene: TRBV20-1
abundance: NA
CDR3nt: TGCAGTGCTGGGACTAGCGGGTTGACCTACGAGCAGTACTTC
CDR3aa: CSAGTSGLTYEQYF